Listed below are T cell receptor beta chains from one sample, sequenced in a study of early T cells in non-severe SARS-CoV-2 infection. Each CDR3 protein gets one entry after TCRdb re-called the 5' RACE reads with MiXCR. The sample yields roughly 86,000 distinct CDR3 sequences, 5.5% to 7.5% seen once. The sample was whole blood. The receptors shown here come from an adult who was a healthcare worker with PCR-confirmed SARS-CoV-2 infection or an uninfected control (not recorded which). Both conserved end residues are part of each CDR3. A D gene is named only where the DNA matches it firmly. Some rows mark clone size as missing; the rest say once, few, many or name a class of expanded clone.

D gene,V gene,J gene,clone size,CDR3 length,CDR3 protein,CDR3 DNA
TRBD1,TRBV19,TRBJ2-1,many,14,CASSIKDRGHEQFF,TGTGCCAGTAGTATAAAAGACAGGGGCCATGAGCAGTTCTTC
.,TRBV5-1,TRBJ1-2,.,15,CASSTYGQTNYGYTF,TGCGCCAGCAGCACCTACGGACAGACAAACTATGGCTACACCTTC
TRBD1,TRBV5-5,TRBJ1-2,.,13,CASNLQGNYGYTF,TGTGCCAGCAACCTACAGGGGAACTATGGCTACACCTTC
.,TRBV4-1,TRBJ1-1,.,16,CASSLGPIGANTEAFF,TGCGCCAGCAGCCTGGGACCAATAGGAGCGAACACTGAAGCTTTCTTT
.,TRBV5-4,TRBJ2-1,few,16,CASSGTTRGRYNEQFF,TGTGCCAGCAGCGGCACAACCAGGGGACGCTACAATGAGCAGTTCTTC
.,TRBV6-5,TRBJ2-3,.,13,CASSYSERDTQYF,TGTGCCAGCAGTTATTCTGAGAGGGATACGCAGTATTTT
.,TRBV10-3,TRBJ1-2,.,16,CAISESKTATNYGYTF,TGTGCCATCAGTGAGTCGAAAACAGCGACTAACTATGGCTACACCTTC
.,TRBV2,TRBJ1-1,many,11,CASTPATEAFF,TGTGCCAGCACCCCAGCTACTGAAGCTTTCTTT
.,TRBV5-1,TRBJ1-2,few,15,CASSLVAGGGYGYTF,TGCGCCAGCAGCTTGGTCGCGGGCGGCGGCTATGGCTACACCTTC
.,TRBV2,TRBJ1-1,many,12,CASSGGLTEAFF,TGTGCCAGCAGTGGGGGGCTCACTGAAGCTTTCTTT
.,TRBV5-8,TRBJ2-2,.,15,CASSLTQGFIGELFF,TGTGCCAGCAGCTTGACTCAGGGTTTCATCGGGGAGCTGTTTTTT
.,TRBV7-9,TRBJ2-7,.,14,CASSLGRTDYEQYF,TGTGCCAGCAGCTTGGGTCGGACAGACTACGAGCAGTACTTC
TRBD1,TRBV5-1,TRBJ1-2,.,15,CASSSRDSPNYGYTF,TGCGCCAGCAGCTCCCGGGACAGTCCTAACTATGGCTACACCTTC
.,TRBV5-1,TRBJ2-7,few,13,CASSGDMTYEQYF,TGCGCCAGCAGCGGGGATATGACCTACGAGCAGTACTTC
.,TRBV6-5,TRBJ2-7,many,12,CASNNRGGEQYF,TGTGCCAGCAACAACAGGGGGGGCGAGCAGTACTTC
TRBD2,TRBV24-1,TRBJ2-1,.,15,CATSAGTSGSREQFF,TGTGCCACCAGTGCTGGGACTAGCGGGAGTCGTGAGCAGTTCTTC
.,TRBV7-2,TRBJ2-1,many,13,CASSLNLFNEQFF,TGTGCCAGCAGCTTGAATTTATTTAATGAGCAGTTCTTC
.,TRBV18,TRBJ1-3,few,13,CASSPRSGNTIYF,TGTGCCAGCTCACCACGCTCTGGAAACACCATATATTTT
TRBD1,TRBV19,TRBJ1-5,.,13,CATSDRVDQPQHF,TGTGCCACCTCGGACAGGGTAGATCAGCCCCAGCATTTT
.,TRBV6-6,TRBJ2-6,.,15,CASTIGGPGANVLTF,TGTGCCAGCACCATCGGGGGGCCCGGGGCCAACGTCCTGACTTTC
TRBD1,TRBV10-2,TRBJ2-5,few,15,CASSVYFLQGETQYF,TGCGCCAGCAGTGTTTACTTCTTACAGGGGGAGACCCAGTACTTC
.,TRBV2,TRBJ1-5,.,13,CATAAGHNQPQHF,TGTGCCACCGCTGCAGGACACAATCAGCCCCAGCATTTT
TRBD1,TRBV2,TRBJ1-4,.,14,CASSVSQGVEKLFF,TGTGCCAGCAGTGTATCGCAGGGGGTTGAAAAACTGTTTTTT
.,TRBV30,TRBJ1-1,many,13,CAWSGDTNTEAFF,TGTGCCTGGAGTGGGGACACGAACACTGAAGCTTTCTTT
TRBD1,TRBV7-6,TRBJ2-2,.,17,CASSQHQGARVTGELFF,TGTGCCAGCAGCCAACATCAGGGGGCGCGGGTCACCGGGGAGCTGTTTTTT
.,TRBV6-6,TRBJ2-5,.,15,CASSYVGSSGETQYF,TGTGCCAGCAGTTACGTTGGGAGCAGCGGGGAGACCCAGTACTTC
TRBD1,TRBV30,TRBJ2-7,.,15,CAWSVRGTGTYEQYF,TGTGCCTGGAGTGTACGAGGGACAGGGACCTACGAGCAGTACTTC
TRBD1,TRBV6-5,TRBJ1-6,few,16,CASSYSSLGQNSPLHF,TGTGCCAGCAGTTACTCGTCTTTGGGACAGAATTCACCCCTCCACTTT
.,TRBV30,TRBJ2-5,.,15,CAWNVRRGLQETQYF,TGTGCCTGGAATGTACGGCGGGGACTCCAAGAGACCCAGTACTTC
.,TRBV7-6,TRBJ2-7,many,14,CASSLVQGTHEQYF,TGTGCCAGCAGCTTAGTTCAGGGCACTCACGAGCAGTACTTC
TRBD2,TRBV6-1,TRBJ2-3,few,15,CASKTSSGKADTQYF,TGTGCCAGCAAAACCTCTAGCGGGAAGGCAGATACGCAGTATTTT
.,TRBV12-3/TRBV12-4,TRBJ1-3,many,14,CASSFGSSGNTIYF,TGTGCCAGCAGTTTCGGGAGCTCTGGAAACACCATATATTTT
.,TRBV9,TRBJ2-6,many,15,CASTGGGSGANVLTF,TGTGCCAGCACGGGTGGGGGCTCTGGGGCCAACGTCCTGACTTTC
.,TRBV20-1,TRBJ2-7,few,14,CSASPGPVSYEQYF,TGCAGTGCTAGTCCGGGACCCGTCTCCTACGAGCAGTACTTC
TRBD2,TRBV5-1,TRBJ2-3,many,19,CASRWATLTSGPSTDTQYF,TGCGCCAGCAGGTGGGCTACTTTGACTAGCGGGCCTAGCACAGATACGCAGTATTTT
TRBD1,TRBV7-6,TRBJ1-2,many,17,CASSLNPGTGQSDGYTF,TGTGCCAGCAGCCTAAACCCTGGGACAGGGCAATCCGATGGCTACACCTTC
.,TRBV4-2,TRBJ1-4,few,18,CASSQDRTATGSSEKLFF,TGTGCCAGCAGCCAAGACAGGACCGCTACAGGGTCGAGCGAAAAACTGTTTTTT
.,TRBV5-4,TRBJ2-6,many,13,CASSFNRANVLTF,TGTGCCAGCAGCTTTAACAGGGCCAACGTCCTGACTTTC
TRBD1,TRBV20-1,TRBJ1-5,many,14,CSASQGAGNQPQHF,TGCAGTGCAAGCCAGGGGGCTGGCAATCAGCCCCAGCATTTT
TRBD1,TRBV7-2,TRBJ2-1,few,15,CASSPDRGSYNEQFF,TGTGCCAGCAGCCCAGACAGGGGATCCTACAATGAGCAGTTCTTC
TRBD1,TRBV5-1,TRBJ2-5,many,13,CASGYRGEETQYF,TGCGCCAGCGGGTACAGGGGGGAAGAGACCCAGTACTTC
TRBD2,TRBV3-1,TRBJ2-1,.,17,CASAKGTSGSHYNEQFF,TGTGCCAGCGCCAAGGGGACTAGCGGGAGTCACTACAATGAGCAGTTCTTC
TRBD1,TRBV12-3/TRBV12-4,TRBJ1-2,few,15,CASSPRTGLGYGYTF,TGTGCCAGCAGTCCTCGGACAGGGCTTGGCTATGGCTACACCTTC
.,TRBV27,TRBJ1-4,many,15,CASRIGGDTNEKLFF,TGTGCCAGCAGAATTGGAGGGGACACTAATGAAAAACTGTTTTTT
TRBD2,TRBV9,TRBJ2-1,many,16,CASSYIAGDGYNEQFF,TGTGCCAGCAGTTACATAGCGGGAGACGGCTACAATGAGCAGTTCTTC